Reported below is one TCR beta chain. As yet, its antigen is unknown. Unique molecular identifiers were built into the TCR beta cDNA libraries. Each CDR3 protein is one row after TCRdb ran MiXCR on the PCR reads. The sample consists of some 690,000 distinct CDR3 sequences, approximately 60% of them appearing once. This entry is derived from a study of post-analysis software for immune sequencing data. Overall study findings and caveats: The five TRBV segments detected at higher frequency in patients than in controls included TRBV5-6, TRBV5-1 and TRBV20-1. Batch-matched samples strongly co-clustered by F measure. The study found significantly lower normalized Chao1 diversity in multiple sclerosis patients than in controls.

CDR3 length: 15 amino acids. Germline V CDR1 and CDR2: MNHNY, SVGAGI (reference sequence). With 2 bases removed from V and 6 bases from J, the gap between germline ends came to 16 bases. The chain combines TRBV6-6 with TRBJ1-2; D might be TRBD1 (6 bases). The sequence derives from a girl aged 2-10 years with multiple sclerosis. The sample taken for sequencing was blood. The CDR3 loop is CASSYPAGRGDGYTF. The CDR3 DNA reads as TGTGCCAGCAGTTACCCGGCCGGGAGGGGGGATGGCTACACCTTC.